This paragraph covers one TCR beta chain sequence. This entry belongs to a study of blood T cell repertoires in COVID-19. TCRdb keeps only in-frame clones here, not all; method: immunoSEQ multiplex PCR. Of about 230,000 clones listed, 70% to 90% are singletons. The CDR3 sequence is 16 residues long. CDR1 and CDR2 from the germline V gene are LGHDT and YNNKEL (reference sequence). With V trimmed by 4 bases and J by 5 bases, 7 bases remained unmatched. The rearrangement links TRBV3-1 (or the pseudogene TRBV3-2) to TRBJ2-7; TRBD2 matches 14 bases. The sample comprised peripheral blood. This TCR derives from a man aged 50-59 years with COVID-19, enrolled during active disease. For the CDR3, the DNA is TGTGCCAGCAGCCGGGGGACTAGCGGGAGTAACCACGAGCAGTACTTC. Translated, it gives CASSRGTSGSNHEQYF.